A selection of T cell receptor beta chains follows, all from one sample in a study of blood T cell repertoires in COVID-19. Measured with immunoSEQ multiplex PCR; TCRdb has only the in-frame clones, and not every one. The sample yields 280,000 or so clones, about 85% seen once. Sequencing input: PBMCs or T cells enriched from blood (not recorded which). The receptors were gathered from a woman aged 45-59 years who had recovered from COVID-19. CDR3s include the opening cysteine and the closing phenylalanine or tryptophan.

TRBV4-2 CASSQPGQGSYEQYF
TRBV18 CASSPDGTSAPTGEQFF
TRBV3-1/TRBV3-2 CASSPDQRQETQYF
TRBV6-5 CASTNDRAIGAFF
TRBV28 CASTVRLGTSGGAGHGELFF
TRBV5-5 CASSLSADRWTDTQYF
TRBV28 CASSSPHSNQPQHF
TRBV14 CASSPSGGTEAFF
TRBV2 CASSRLAGGANTGELFF
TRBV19 CASSPPGLAGSLNIQYF
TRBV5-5 CASSYSSGGFLAGNTIYF
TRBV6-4 CASSDTGSVGGYTF
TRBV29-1 CSVRGVMNTEAFF
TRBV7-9 CASSSNRVEKLFF
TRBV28 CASSLTADRGGPYF
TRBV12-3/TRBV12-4 CASSFEAGEQYF
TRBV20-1 CSALRGGYTF